The 18 T cell receptor beta chains listed next were all sequenced from one sample in a study of blood T cell repertoires in COVID-19. Generated by immunoSEQ multiplex PCR, the TCRdb table keeps only in-frame clones and is missing some. The profile covers just over 65,000 clones, with around nine tenths appearing a single time and 1.4% to 1.5% taken by the ten largest. Sequenced: peripheral blood. These receptors were collected from a man aged 55 to 69 with acute or convalescent COVID-19.

The rearrangement links TRBV3-1 (or the pseudogene TRBV3-2) to TRBJ2-1; TRBD1 agrees at 11 bases. The CDR3 has 19 residues. Germline lookup yields CDR1 LGHDT and CDR2 YNNKEL (reference sequence). V lost 1 base to trimming and J lost 0 bases; unmatched junction nucleotides: 8. CDR3: CASSQGTGGVPGSYNEQFF. The DNA for the CDR3 is TGTGCCAGCAGCCAAGGGACAGGGGGCGTTCCGGGCTCCTACAATGAGCAGTTCTTC.

J is TRBJ1-6 and V is TRBV19, with D hard to call. Germline V CDR1 and CDR2: LNHDA, SQIVND (reference sequence). The length of the CDR3 is 13 residues. V lost 5 bases and J lost 7, with 9 bases in between. The CDR3 protein is CASSYSGNSPLHF. CDR3 nucleotides: TGTGCCAGTAGTTACAGTGGGAATTCACCCCTCCACTTT.

The J gene is TRBJ1-6, the V gene TRBV4-1, with a weak D call TRBD1 (5 bases). V was cut by 2 bases and J by 7 bases, with 12 bases left in between. CDR3 length equals 15 residues. Looked up from germline, CDR1 is MGHRA and CDR2 is YSYEKL. The CDR3 sequence is CASSQMSAGNSPLHF. The CDR3 DNA reads as TGCGCCAGCAGCCAAATGAGCGCAGGGAATTCACCCCTCCACTTT.

This chain joins TRBV4-1 and TRBJ1-2; no firm D call. Trimming took 1 base from V and 1 from J, leaving 10 bases between them. CDR3 length equals 15 residues. The germline V gene has CDR1 MGHRA and CDR2 YSYEKL. CDR3 coding DNA: TGCGCCAGCAGCCAAGTTTCAGGAATTAACTATGGCTACACCTTC. This translates into CASSQVSGINYGYTF.

V gene TRBV2 combines with J gene TRBJ1-1; TRBD1 matches at 7 bases. Trimming at V came to 7 bases and at J to 7 bases, leaving 12 bases not matched to a gene. Germline CDR1 reads SNHLY; CDR2 reads FYNNEI. CDR3 size: 14 residues. CDR3 in DNA: TGTGCCAGCAAGGCCGAGGACAGGACTTTTGAAGCTTTCTTT. This translates into CASKAEDRTFEAFF.

The rearrangement links TRBV2 to TRBJ2-7; 7 nucleotides agree with TRBD1. The CDR3 has 15 residues. Trimming cost V 6 bases and J 0 bases; bases outside gene matches: 8. Looked up from germline, CDR1 is SNHLY and CDR2 is FYNNEI. In nucleotides, the CDR3 is TGTGCCAGCAGGAGTAGAACAGGGGTCTCCTACGAGCAGTACTTC. Its protein product is CASRSRTGVSYEQYF.

This sequence joins TRBV19 and TRBJ1-5; perhaps TRBD1 as D (5 bases). The germline CDR1 and CDR2 sequences are LNHDA and SQIVND (reference sequence). The CDR3 covers 15 residues. V lost 1 base and J 4 bases, leaving 11 bases between the germline ends. CDR3 residues: CASSIGRGPNQPQHF. Written as DNA, the CDR3 is TGTGCCAGTAGTATAGGAAGGGGTCCAAATCAGCCCCAGCATTTT.

V and J are TRBV27 and TRBJ2-6, with 8 bases identical to TRBD1. V lost 2 bases to trimming and J lost 1 base; unmatched junction nucleotides: 13. Germline V gene lookup returns CDR1 MNHEY and CDR2 SMNVEV (reference sequence). CDR3 length: 20 amino acids. The CDR3 coding sequence is TGTGCCAGCAGTTTAAACTCCAGGGGACAGGTCCCTTCTGGGGCCAACGTCCTGACTTTC. This sequence encodes CASSLNSRGQVPSGANVLTF.

This clone has only a few counts. The V and J genes are TRBV7-9 and TRBJ2-1; 9 nucleotides align to TRBD1. Germline trimming cut 5 bases from V and 8 bases from J; bases unmatched to any gene: 10. There are 15 residues in the CDR3. Germline CDR1 is SEHNR and CDR2 is FQNEAQ (reference sequence). The CDR3 DNA reads as TGTGCCAGCAGCGCAAGACAGGGGGTCGTGCATGAGCAGTTCTTC. Its translation: CASSARQGVVHEQFF. The whole variable domain, filled in from reference TRBV7-9 and TRBJ2-1, reads DTGVSQNPRHKITKRGQNVTFRCDPISEHNRLYWYRQTLGQGPEFLTYFQNEAQLEKSRLLSDRFSAERPKGSFSTLEIQRTEQGDSAMYLCASSARQGVVHEQFFGPGTRLTVL.

This chain links TRBV3-1 (or the pseudogene TRBV3-2) with TRBJ2-2; D possibly corresponds to TRBD2 (6 bases). The CDR3 consists of 14 residues. Trimming removed 2 bases at V and 4 bases at J, with 8 bases between. Germline V gene sequence: CDR1 LGHDT, CDR2 YNNKEL (reference sequence). The CDR3 loop is CASSQPGGTGELFF. In DNA, the CDR3 is TGTGCCAGCAGCCAACCCGGGGGCACCGGGGAGCTGTTTTTT.

Written as DNA, the CDR3 is TGTGCCAGCAGCCAAGATCTAGCGGGGGGGCCCACCAATGAGCAGTTCTTC. This gives the protein CASSQDLAGGPTNEQFF. The genes are TRBV4-2 and TRBJ2-1, with 12 bases matching TRBD2. The CDR3 is 17 amino acids. From germline, CDR1 is LGHNA and CDR2 YNFKEQ. Trimming cost V 0 bases and J 6 bases; bases outside gene matches: 6.

This chain joins TRBV7-2 and TRBJ2-7; 12 bases fit TRBD2. Germline trimming cut 0 bases from V and 0 bases from J; bases unmatched to any gene: 6. Germline V gene data show CDR1 as SGHTA and CDR2 as FQGNSA. This CDR3 spans 18 amino acids. CDR3 nucleotides: TGTGCCAGCAGCTTAGCACTAGCGGGGGGCGCCAGCTCCTACGAGCAGTACTTC. This sequence encodes CASSLALAGGASSYEQYF.

This chain uses TRBV7-2 with TRBJ2-7; D is unresolved. V lost 4 bases and J lost 0, with 10 bases in between. The CDR3 has 14 amino acids. CDR1 is SGHTA and CDR2 is FQGNSA in the germline V gene. CDR3 loop: CASSSDFSSYEQYF. The DNA for the CDR3 is TGTGCCAGCAGCTCCGATTTTAGCTCCTACGAGCAGTACTTC.

V and J are TRBV11-3 and TRBJ2-3, with a possible D match to TRBD2 (5 bases). V lost 1 base, J lost 0 bases, and 11 bases lay in between. This CDR3 is 16 amino acids long. Germline V gives CDR1 SGHNT, CDR2 YENEEA. The chain's CDR3 is CASSLGRDTSTDTQYF. In DNA form, the CDR3 reads TGTGCCAGCAGCTTAGGCCGGGATACTAGCACAGATACGCAGTATTTT.

The table lists this clone with a count of one. The V gene is TRBV7-6, the J gene TRBJ1-2; weak D call: TRBD1 (5 bases). The CDR3 contains 15 residues. The germline gives CDR1 SGHVS, CDR2 FNYEAQ. V lost 1 base, J lost 8 bases, and 17 bases lay in between. The CDR3 here is CASSLGGGNSEGYTF. As DNA, the CDR3 is TGTGCCAGCAGCTTAGGGGGGGGAAACTCAGAGGGCTACACCTTC.

The chain combines TRBV5-1 with TRBJ1-6, with 7 bases fitting TRBD1. V lost 8 bases, J lost 7 bases, and 9 bases stayed unmatched. The V gene's germline CDR1 is SGHRS and CDR2 YFSETQ. The CDR3 runs to 14 residues. The CDR3 is CASRLATGNSPLHF. CDR3 bases: TGCGCCAGTCGGCTCGCGACAGGGAATTCACCCCTCCACTTT.

The chain uses TRBV30 and TRBJ2-2, with no clear D. Germline V gene sequence: CDR1 GTSNPN, CDR2 SVGIG (reference sequence). The CDR3 contains 12 residues. Trimming took 1 base from V and 5 from J, leaving 5 bases between them. This CDR3 is CAWSELTGELFF. CDR3 coding DNA: TGTGCCTGGAGTGAACTTACCGGGGAGCTGTTTTTT.

CDR3 in amino acids: CASSLDRGPGREQYF. Written as DNA, the CDR3 is TGTGCCAGCAGCTTGGACAGGGGCCCTGGGAGAGAGCAGTACTTC. This sequence joins TRBV5-6 and TRBJ2-7; 7 bases align to TRBD1. CDR3 length equals 15 residues. Germline CDR1 and CDR2: SGHDT and YYEEEE. V dropped 0 bases and J dropped 7; count of bases not matched to a gene: 10.